What follows is one T cell receptor (beta chain) and its context. Its cognate antigen is unknown. Noted time point: sample taken at primary tumor resection. Donors were around 70 untreated early-stage non-small cell lung cancer patients. Sequencing covered unsorted whole RNA taken from tumor, nontumor lung or frozen PBMC. One entry per CDR3 protein, called by TCRdb with MiXCR from the 5' RACE reads. The data contain roughly 1,500 distinct CDR3 sequences, less than 20% of them seen just once; the ten biggest clones take up roughly an eighth. This sample is drawn from a study of spatial heterogeneity in lung cancer. Background on the study: In the raw reads, each unique TCR and UMI combination was present more than ten times on average.

Study-level findings and limits: Counts of expanded alpha and beta TCRs within tumors tracked the tumor nonsynonymous mutation count.

This TCR was recovered from a male donor with early-stage non-small cell lung cancer. Material: lung tumor tissue, obtained at surgery.

CDR3 nucleotides: TGTGCCAGTAGTATGGCTTATGGCTACACCTTC. It is translated as CASSMAYGYTF. The V and J genes are TRBV19 and TRBJ1-2; D ambiguous. Trimming pared 3 bases from V and 5 bases from J, leaving 4 bases between. The CDR3 runs 11 residues. Germline assignment: CDR1 LNHDA and CDR2 SQIVND (reference sequence).